This T cell receptor (beta chain) was identified during a study of graft-versus-host responses after intestinal transplantation (dated by TCRdb to the early 2020s). A note on the overall study: The transplants that recipients received were multivisceral, liver-intestinal, or isolated intestinal. Rather than going through the commercial service, samples from a few later patients were sequenced in-house on an Illumina MiSeq and processed with MiXCR. Of the roughly 24 intestinal transplant recipients enrolled in the cohort, one of whom was a retransplant, 3 patients without pretransplant specimens were excluded. Every recipient was given anti-thymocyte globulin induction, then maintenance tacrolimus and steroids for approximately 3 years. Alloreactive clones were identified by sequencing pre-transplant mixed lymphocyte reaction products and comparing them with unstimulated pre-transplant donor and recipient T cells. Bulk TCR-beta CDR3 sequencing was used to track graft-versus-host and host-versus-graft alloreactive T cell clones in the graft, circulation and bone marrow after intestinal transplantation. Donor T cell macrochimerism was defined as a peak of at least 4% donor T cells among recipient peripheral blood mononuclear cells.

A note on this clone: Which antigen it targets is not known. Base qualities were left out, and no much larger clone turns up one base away.

The full study reports these points: GvH clones were detected in recipient bone marrow, and some appeared earlier in ileal mucosa or blood, consistent with an intestinal mucosal origin. Early after transplant, peak levels of circulating GvH clones were associated with declines in HvG clones. The conclusions were limited by the relatively low number and heterogeneity of the intestinal transplant patients. In patients with donor T cell macrochimerism, the allografts had high GvH to HvG T cell clonal ratios.

The time point label on this specimen signifies: cells obtained before transplantation from donor or recipient. CD3+CD4+ and CD3+CD8+ populations were FACS-sorted from unstimulated pre-transplant donor and recipient cells taken from spleen or lymph nodes. Library preparation employed the immunoSEQ multiplex PCR assay. For most patients, genomic DNA was isolated with the Qiagen DNeasy Blood and Tissue Kit and shipped frozen to Adaptive Biotechnologies for TCR sequencing. For most patients, genomic DNA was subjected to high-throughput TCR-beta CDR3 sequencing by Adaptive Biotechnologies. The paper's processing steps were these. TCR sequencing data were retrieved from Adaptive's ImmunoSEQ software for 15 to 20 patients, whereas a few other patients were processed with MiXCR and VDJtools. CD4 versus CD8 sorting errors were corrected by removing sequences found in both subsets at a frequency ratio below 5:1. Because the origin of CDR3 nucleotide sequences shared between donor and recipient could not be assigned, those sequences were removed. At least 2-fold expansion over unstimulated cells and a minimum CFSE-low frequency of 0.002% (template counts) or 0.001% (read counts) were required for clones to be classified as alloreactive. Clones were considered mappable if detected in sequenced pre-transplant spleen, lymph node, or MLR CFSE-low populations of the donor or recipient. The cumulative frequency of alloreactive clones was calculated as a percentage of all sequences, weighted by copy number. The immuneACCESS repertoire file appears here via TCRdb, limited to in-frame rearrangements. These files lack a portion of the clones; in checked studies, under half of the deficit traces to unresolved V genes, and the cause of the others is not known. V and J calls and clone size come straight from that table; D and trimming were deduced from the DNA. This sample is represented by over 70,000 clones; roughly 80% of them were singletons. The top ten clonotypes cover about 18% of the sample.

From cysteine to phenylalanine, the CDR3 is 11 amino acids long. Only CDR3 DNA is held: 33 bases, read in frame from base 1. V sheds 5 bases and J sheds 7 bases, leaving 9 bases between their ends. Based on the germline V gene (reference sequence), the CDR1 and CDR2 sequences are DFQATT and SNEGSKA. This TCR was recovered from a human donor who received an intestinal transplant. The chain is made from TRBV20-1 and TRBJ1-5, with the D gene not clear enough to name. The source material was unstimulated CD8+ T cells sorted from spleen or lymph node cells, sampled before intestinal transplant. The encoded CDR3 is CSAGSFQPQHF. The DNA sequence is given as TGCAGTGCTGGGTCGTTCCAGCCCCAGCATTTT.